The 18 T cell receptor beta chains below come from one sample, sequenced in a study of blood T cell repertoires in COVID-19. Libraries were prepared by immunoSEQ multiplex PCR; TCRdb keeps only in-frame clonotypes and omits some of them. This table holds 400,000 to 450,000 clones, around nine tenths found once. The sequenced material came from peripheral blood. Every receptor here comes from a middle-aged woman with COVID-19, enrolled during active disease.

The chain combines TRBV7-8 with TRBJ1-4; no clear D. CDR3 length equals 12 residues. Trimming cost V 8 bases and J 3 bases, with 7 bases left between them. Germline loops: CDR1 SGHVS, CDR2 FQNEAQ. CDR3 sequence: CASGEANEKLFF. CDR3 bases: TGTGCCAGCGGAGAGGCTAATGAAAAACTGTTTTTT. Based on the CDR3 plus reference TRBV7-8 and TRBJ1-4, the full variable domain is GAGVSQSPRYKVAKRGQDVALRCDPISGHVSLFWYQQALGQGPEFLTYFQNEAQLDKSGLPSDRFFAERPEGSVSTLKIQRTQQEDSAVYLCASGEANEKLFFGSGTQLSVL.

CDR3 nucleotide sequence: TGTGCCAGCTCCCTTATTAATTCACCCCTCCACTTT. Its protein is CASSLINSPLHF. The chain links TRBV27 to TRBJ1-6; no firm D call. Trimming took 8 bases from V and 6 from J, leaving 8 bases between them. The CDR3 has 12 residues. Germline V gene lookup returns CDR1 MNHEY and CDR2 SMNVEV (reference sequence).

V usage is TRBV9 and J usage is TRBJ2-2; 10 positions match TRBD2. V dropped 3 bases and J dropped 7; count of bases not matched to a gene: 9. The CDR3 is made up of 16 amino acids. The germline V gene has CDR1 SGDLS and CDR2 YYNGEE. The CDR3 DNA follows: TGTGCCAGCAGCGGTAGCGGGGGGAGTGGTGTCGGGGAGCTGTTTTTT. As protein: CASSGSGGSGVGELFF.

The chain uses TRBV6-2 or TRBV6-3 and TRBJ2-1, with 9 positions matching TRBD1. CDR1 MNHEY and CDR2 SVGEGT come from the germline V gene. J lost 8 bases, V lost 6 bases, and 14 bases had no gene match. This CDR3 region has 16 residues. DNA for the CDR3: TGTGCCAGCAGCCACCGGAACAGGGGGCGAGGGGATGAGCAGTTCTTC. Residues: CASSHRNRGRGDEQFF.

Only a few counts were recorded for this clone. The chain combines TRBV7-9 with TRBJ2-2, with D possibly TRBD1 on 6 matching bases. The V gene's germline CDR1 is SEHNR and CDR2 FQNEAQ (reference sequence). There are 14 residues in the CDR3. Trimming removed 3 bases at V and 5 bases at J, with 10 bases between. This CDR3 reads CASSFVRGTGELFF. CDR3 sequence (DNA): TGTGCCAGCAGCTTTGTCAGGGGAACCGGGGAGCTGTTTTTT. Full variable domain (rest looked up from reference TRBV7-9 and TRBJ2-2): DTGVSQNPRHKITKRGQNVTFRCDPISEHNRLYWYRQTLGQGPEFLTYFQNEAQLEKSRLLSDRFSAERPKGSFSTLEIQRTEQGDSAMYLCASSFVRGTGELFFGEGSRLTVL.

The J gene is TRBJ1-2, the V gene TRBV6-6; D perhaps matches TRBD1 (6 bases). Germline loops: CDR1 MNHNY, CDR2 SVGAGI (reference sequence). Trimming pared 7 bases from V and 8 bases from J, leaving 17 bases between. The CDR3 extends over 13 amino acids. CDR3 nucleotides: TGTGCCAGCAAGAGCGGGGGGCGACTGGGCTACACCTTC. It encodes CASKSGGRLGYTF.

This sequence joins TRBV7-6 and TRBJ2-7; a possible D gene is TRBD1 (5 bases). Trimming stripped 1 base from V and 1 base from J, with 8 bases between. CDR1 SGHVS and CDR2 FNYEAQ come from the germline V gene. The CDR3 length is 14 residues. The CDR3 region has the DNA TGTGCCAGCAGCTTAGGGTACAGGTCCTACGAGCAGTACTTC. Its translation is CASSLGYRSYEQYF.

This clone came up a few times. The CDR3 DNA reads as TGCGCCAGCAGCCCATCACAAGGACAGGGAGGTGGAAAACTGTTTTTT. As protein: CASSPSQGQGGGKLFF. This chain connects TRBV4-3 to TRBJ1-4, with 8 bases that match TRBD1. Losses at the gene ends were 4 bases for V and 10 bases for J; bases not matched to a gene: 14. Looked up from germline, CDR1 is LGHNA and CDR2 is YSLEER. The CDR3 runs to 16 residues.

The chain links TRBV4-3 to TRBJ1-5; D is uncertain. Trimming removed 0 bases at V and 10 bases at J, with 16 bases between. CDR3 length: 15 amino acids. CDR1 and CDR2 from the germline V gene are LGHNA and YSLEER. CDR3 amino acids: CASSQEPMLTPPQHF. CDR3 DNA sequence: TGCGCCAGCAGCCAAGAACCGATGTTGACTCCACCCCAGCATTTT.

V gene TRBV10-2 combines with J gene TRBJ2-1; 9 bases are shared with TRBD1. Germline V gives CDR1 WSHSY, CDR2 SAAADI. Trimming removed 5 bases from V and 1 base from J; junction bases left unmatched: 6. This CDR3 region has 16 residues. The CDR3 sequence: CASSLTGTGSYNEQFF. The CDR3 bases are TGCGCCAGCAGTTTAACCGGGACAGGGTCCTACAATGAGCAGTTCTTC.

Comments on this clone: Other DNA sequences in this sample translate to the same CDR3. The chain carries TRBV5-1 and TRBJ2-1, with 12 nucleotides matching TRBD2. The V gene end was trimmed by 4 bases and the J gene end by 7 bases; junction bases not matched to a gene: 3. Per germline, CDR1 SGHRS and CDR2 YFSETQ. This CDR3 spans 14 amino acids. The CDR3 DNA follows: TGCGCCAGCAGCCTAGCGGGAGGGAGGAATGAGCAGTTCTTC. The encoded protein is CASSLAGGRNEQFF.

This clone was seen a single time. CDR3 loop: CASSSGLAGREQFF. The CDR3 DNA reads TGTGCCAGCAGCTCGGGACTAGCGGGGAGAGAGCAGTTCTTC. The chain has TRBV11-2 and TRBJ2-1; TRBD2 matches at 13 bases. The junction had 4 bases not matched to a gene; V was cut back by 4 bases and J by 10 bases. This CDR3 spans 14 amino acids. Germline loops: CDR1 SGHAT, CDR2 FQNNGV.

The chain is built from TRBV19 and TRBJ1-1; 7 nucleotides match TRBD1. The trim removed 2 bases at V and 6 bases at J, leaving 9 bases unmatched. This CDR3 spans 15 amino acids. CDR1 LNHDA and CDR2 SQIVND come from the germline V gene (reference sequence). The CDR3 region is CASSIRTGGFAEAFF. For the CDR3, the DNA is TGTGCCAGTAGTATACGGACAGGCGGTTTTGCTGAAGCTTTCTTT.

This chain connects TRBV25-1 to TRBJ1-3; a weak D match, TRBD1 (6 bases). Germline V gene sequence: CDR1 MGHDK, CDR2 SYGVNS. This CDR3 region has 16 residues. V lost 4 bases and J lost 2, with 15 bases in between. Here the CDR3 reads CASSGGYRETGNTIYF. The CDR3 DNA reads TGTGCCAGCAGTGGGGGGTACAGGGAGACTGGAAACACCATATATTTT.

Notes on this clone: Other DNA sequences from this sample encode an identical CDR3 as well. The chain couples TRBV3-1 (or the pseudogene TRBV3-2) to TRBJ1-1; 8 positions match TRBD1. Unmatched junction bases numbered 1, after V lost 2 bases and J lost 2 bases. Germline lookup yields CDR1 LGHDT and CDR2 YNNKEL (reference sequence). CDR3 length: 14 amino acids. The CDR3 spells CASSQTGGNTEAFF. The CDR3 DNA reads TGTGCCAGCAGCCAAACAGGGGGTAACACTGAAGCTTTCTTT.

The chain recombines TRBV3-1 (or the pseudogene TRBV3-2) with TRBJ1-2; D perhaps matches TRBD1 (6 bases). The V gene lost 0 bases and the J gene lost 8 bases, with 10 bases spanning the gap. Per the germline V gene, CDR1 is LGHDT and CDR2 is YNNKEL (reference sequence). The CDR3 length is 13 residues. In DNA, the CDR3 is TGTGCCAGCAGCCAAGATCAAGGGGGAGGCTACACCTTC. Protein sequence: CASSQDQGGGYTF.

The V and J genes are TRBV4-3 and TRBJ1-2, with 11 bases matching TRBD1. The CDR3 has 14 amino acids. CDR1 and CDR2 from the germline V gene are LGHNA and YSLEER. The V gene end was trimmed by 6 bases and the J gene end by 5 bases; junction bases not matched to a gene: 5. The CDR3 coding sequence is TGCGCCAGCAGTCCCGGACAGGGGGCATATGGCTACACCTTC. Its protein product is CASSPGQGAYGYTF.

This clone was seen many times. The chain recombines TRBV29-1 with TRBJ2-7; 9 bases line up with TRBD2. Losses at the gene ends were 7 bases for V and 4 bases for J; bases not matched to a gene: 11. There are 14 residues in the CDR3. The germline V gene has CDR1 SQVTM and CDR2 ANQGSEA. CDR3 residues: CSALLAGVGYEQYF. The CDR3 region has the DNA TGCAGCGCGTTATTAGCGGGAGTAGGGTACGAGCAGTACTTC.